This T cell receptor beta chain is from a study of T cells in localized non-small cell lung cancer. Clones were sequenced by immunoSEQ multiplex PCR, and TCRdb holds only the in-frame ones, with some missing. Of 4,000 or so clones in the sample, 31% are singletons; the top ten hold 11%. Germline-derived CDR1 and CDR2 are SQVTM and ANQGSEA. Trimming removed 2 bases from V and 5 bases from J; junction bases left unmatched: 3. This CDR3 spans 12 amino acids. Overall study findings and caveats: Longer overall survival was linked to higher blood T cell density. Paired adjacent lung recovered a median approximately 57 of the top 100 tumor clones.

About this clone: The target antigen is unknown.

The chain carries TRBV29-1 and TRBJ2-7; 7 bases align to TRBD1. The sequence was obtained from a male donor aged 60 or over with stage III lung adenocarcinoma. Source: normal lung tissue next to the tumor, taken before any cancer treatment. The DNA for the CDR3 is TGCAGCGTTGAAACAGGGACAGACGAGCAGTACTTC. Its translation is CSVETGTDEQYF.